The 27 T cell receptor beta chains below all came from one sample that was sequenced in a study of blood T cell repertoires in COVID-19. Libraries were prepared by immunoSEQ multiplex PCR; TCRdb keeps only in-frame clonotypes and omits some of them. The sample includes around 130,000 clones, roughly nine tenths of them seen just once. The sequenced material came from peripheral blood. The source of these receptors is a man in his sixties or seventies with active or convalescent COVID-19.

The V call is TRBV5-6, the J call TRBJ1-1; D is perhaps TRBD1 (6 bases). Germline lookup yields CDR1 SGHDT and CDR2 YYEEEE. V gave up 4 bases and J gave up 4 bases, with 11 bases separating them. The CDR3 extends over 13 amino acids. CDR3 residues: CASSPGVGTEAFF. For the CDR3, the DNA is TGTGCCAGCAGCCCAGGGGTGGGCACTGAAGCTTTCTTT.

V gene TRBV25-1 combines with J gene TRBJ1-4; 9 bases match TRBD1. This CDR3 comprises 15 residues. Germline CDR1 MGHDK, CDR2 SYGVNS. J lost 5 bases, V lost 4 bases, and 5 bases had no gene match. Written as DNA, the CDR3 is TGTGCCAGCAGTGGACAGGGGGTAGGAAATGAAAAACTGTTTTTT. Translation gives CASSGQGVGNEKLFF.

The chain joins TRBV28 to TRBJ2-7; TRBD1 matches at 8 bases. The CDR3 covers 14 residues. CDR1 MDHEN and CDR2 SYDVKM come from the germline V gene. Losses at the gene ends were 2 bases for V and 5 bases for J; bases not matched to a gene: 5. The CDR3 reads CASSLLDREDEQYF. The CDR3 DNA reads TGTGCCAGCAGTTTACTGGACAGGGAAGACGAGCAGTACTTC.

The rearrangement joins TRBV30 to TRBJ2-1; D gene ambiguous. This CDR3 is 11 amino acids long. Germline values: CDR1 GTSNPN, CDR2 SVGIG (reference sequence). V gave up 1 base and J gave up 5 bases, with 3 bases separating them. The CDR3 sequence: CAWSADNEQFF. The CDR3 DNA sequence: TGTGCCTGGAGTGCCGACAATGAGCAGTTCTTC.

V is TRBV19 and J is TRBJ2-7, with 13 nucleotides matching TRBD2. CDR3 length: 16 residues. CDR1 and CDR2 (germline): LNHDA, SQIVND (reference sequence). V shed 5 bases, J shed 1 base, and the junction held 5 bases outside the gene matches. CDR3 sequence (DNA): TGTGCCAGTAGTCTTCCGGGACTAGCGGGGTCCTACGAGCAGTACTTC. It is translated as CASSLPGLAGSYEQYF. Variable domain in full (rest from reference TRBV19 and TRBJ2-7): DGGITQSPKYLFRKEGQNVTLSCEQNLNHDAMYWYRQDPGQGLRLIYYSQIVNDFQKGDIAEGYSVSREKKESFPLTVTSAQKNPTAFYLCASSLPGLAGSYEQYFGPGTRLTVT.

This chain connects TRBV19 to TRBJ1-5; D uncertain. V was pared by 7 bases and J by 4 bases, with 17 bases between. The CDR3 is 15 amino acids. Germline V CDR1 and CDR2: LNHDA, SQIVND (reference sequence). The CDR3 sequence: CASTRRQDLNQPQHF. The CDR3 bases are TGTGCCAGTACCCGGCGGCAGGACTTAAATCAGCCCCAGCATTTT. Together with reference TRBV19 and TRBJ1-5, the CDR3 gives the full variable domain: DGGITQSPKYLFRKEGQNVTLSCEQNLNHDAMYWYRQDPGQGLRLIYYSQIVNDFQKGDIAEGYSVSREKKESFPLTVTSAQKNPTAFYLCASTRRQDLNQPQHFGDGTRLSIL.

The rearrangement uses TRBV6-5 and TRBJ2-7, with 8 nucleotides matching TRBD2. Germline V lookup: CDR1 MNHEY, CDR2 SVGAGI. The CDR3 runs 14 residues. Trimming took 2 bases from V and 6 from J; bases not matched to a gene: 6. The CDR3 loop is CASSYAGLGVEQYF. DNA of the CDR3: TGTGCCAGCAGTTACGCGGGACTAGGGGTCGAGCAGTACTTC.

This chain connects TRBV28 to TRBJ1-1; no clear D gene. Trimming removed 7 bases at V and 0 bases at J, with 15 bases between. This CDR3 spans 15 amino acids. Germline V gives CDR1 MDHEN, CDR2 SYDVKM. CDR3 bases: TGTGCCAGCAAGGCTACTATGGTTATGAACACTGAAGCTTTCTTT. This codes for CASKATMVMNTEAFF.

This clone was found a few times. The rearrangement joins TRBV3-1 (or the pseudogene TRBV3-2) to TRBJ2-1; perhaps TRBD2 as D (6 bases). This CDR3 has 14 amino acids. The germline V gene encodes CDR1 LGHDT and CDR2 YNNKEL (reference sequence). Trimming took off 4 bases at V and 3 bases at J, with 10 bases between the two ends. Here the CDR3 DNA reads TGTGCCAGCAGCCTTAGCGGAGTCTACAATGAGCAGTTCTTC. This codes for CASSLSGVYNEQFF.

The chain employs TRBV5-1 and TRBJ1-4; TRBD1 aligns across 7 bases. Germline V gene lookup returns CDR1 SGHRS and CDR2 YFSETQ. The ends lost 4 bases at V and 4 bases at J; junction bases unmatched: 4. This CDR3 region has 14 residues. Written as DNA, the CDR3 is TGCGCCAGCAGCATGGGACAGAATAATGAAAAACTGTTTTTT. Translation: CASSMGQNNEKLFF.

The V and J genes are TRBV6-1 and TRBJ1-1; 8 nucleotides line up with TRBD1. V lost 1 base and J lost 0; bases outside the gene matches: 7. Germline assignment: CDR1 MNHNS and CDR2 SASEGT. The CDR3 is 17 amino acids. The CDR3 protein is CASSEGMTGVLNTEAFF. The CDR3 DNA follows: TGTGCCAGCAGTGAAGGCATGACAGGGGTGCTGAACACTGAAGCTTTCTTT.

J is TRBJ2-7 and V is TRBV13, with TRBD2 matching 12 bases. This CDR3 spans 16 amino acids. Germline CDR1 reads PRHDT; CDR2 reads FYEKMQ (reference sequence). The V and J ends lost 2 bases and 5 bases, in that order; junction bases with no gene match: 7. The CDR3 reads CASSLSLAGGTNEQYF. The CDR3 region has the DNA TGTGCCAGCAGCTTATCCCTAGCGGGAGGGACTAACGAGCAGTACTTC.

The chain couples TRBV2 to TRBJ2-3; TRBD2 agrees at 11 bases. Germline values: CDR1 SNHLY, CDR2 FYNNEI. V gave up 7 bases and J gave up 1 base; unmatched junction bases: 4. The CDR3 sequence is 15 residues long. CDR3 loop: CASNIAGGGTDTQYF. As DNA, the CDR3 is TGTGCCAGCAATATAGCGGGAGGGGGCACAGATACGCAGTATTTT. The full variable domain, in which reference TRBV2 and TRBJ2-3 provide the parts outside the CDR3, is EPEVTQTPSHQVTQMGQEVILRCVPISNHLYFYWYRQILGQKVEFLVSFYNNEISEKSEIFDDQFSVERPDGSNFTLKIRSTKLEDSAMYFCASNIAGGGTDTQYFGPGTRLTVL.

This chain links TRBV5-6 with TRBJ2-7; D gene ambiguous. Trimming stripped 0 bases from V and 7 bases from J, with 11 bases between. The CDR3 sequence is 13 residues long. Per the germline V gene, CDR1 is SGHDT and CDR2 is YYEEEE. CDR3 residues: CASSLGPLGEQYF. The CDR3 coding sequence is TGTGCCAGCAGCTTGGGCCCCCTCGGGGAGCAGTACTTC.

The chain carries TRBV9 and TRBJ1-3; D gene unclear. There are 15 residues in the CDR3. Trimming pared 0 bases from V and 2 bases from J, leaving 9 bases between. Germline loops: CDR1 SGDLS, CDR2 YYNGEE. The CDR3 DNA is TGTGCCAGCAGCGTAGAGGCGGCTACTGGAAACACCATATATTTT. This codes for CASSVEAATGNTIYF.

CDR3 protein: CASSLGGLGYTF. The CDR3 DNA reads TGTGCCAGCAGTTTAGGGGGGCTTGGCTACACCTTC. The chain employs TRBV12-3 or TRBV12-4 and TRBJ1-2; D may be TRBD1 (6 bases). The CDR3 runs 12 residues. Trimming pared 1 base from V and 7 bases from J, leaving 7 bases between.

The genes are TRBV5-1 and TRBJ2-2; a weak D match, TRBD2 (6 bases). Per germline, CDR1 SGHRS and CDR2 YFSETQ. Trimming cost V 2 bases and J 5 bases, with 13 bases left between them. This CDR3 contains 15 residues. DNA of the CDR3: TGCGCCAGCAGCTTCACGGGAGAGGGGACCGGGGAGCTGTTTTTT. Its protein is CASSFTGEGTGELFF.

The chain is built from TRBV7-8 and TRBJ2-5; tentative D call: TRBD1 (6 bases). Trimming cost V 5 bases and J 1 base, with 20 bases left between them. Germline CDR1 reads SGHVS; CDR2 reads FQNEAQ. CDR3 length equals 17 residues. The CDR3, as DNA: TGTGCCAGCAGCCTAGTCACCGACAGGCCCTTCCAAGAGACCCAGTACTTC. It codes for CASSLVTDRPFQETQYF.

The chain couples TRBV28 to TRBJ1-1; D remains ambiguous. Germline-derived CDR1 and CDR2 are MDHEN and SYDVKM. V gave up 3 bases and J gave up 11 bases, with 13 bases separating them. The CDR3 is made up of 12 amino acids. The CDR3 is CASSFGRLVAFF. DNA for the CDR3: TGTGCCAGCAGTTTCGGGAGGTTAGTGGCTTTCTTT.

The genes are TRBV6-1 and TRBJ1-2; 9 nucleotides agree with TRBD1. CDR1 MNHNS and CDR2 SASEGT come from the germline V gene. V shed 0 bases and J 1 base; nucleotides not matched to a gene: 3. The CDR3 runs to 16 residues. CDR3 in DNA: TGTGCCAGCAGTGAAGCGCCGGGACAGGGTAACTATGGCTACACCTTC. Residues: CASSEAPGQGNYGYTF.

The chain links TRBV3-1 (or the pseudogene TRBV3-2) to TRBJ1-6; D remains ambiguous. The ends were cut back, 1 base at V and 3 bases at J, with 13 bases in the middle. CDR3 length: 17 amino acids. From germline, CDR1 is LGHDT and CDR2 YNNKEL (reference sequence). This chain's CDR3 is CASSQGDSRYYNSPLHF. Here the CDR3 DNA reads TGTGCCAGCAGCCAAGGAGACTCTCGGTACTATAATTCACCCCTCCACTTT.

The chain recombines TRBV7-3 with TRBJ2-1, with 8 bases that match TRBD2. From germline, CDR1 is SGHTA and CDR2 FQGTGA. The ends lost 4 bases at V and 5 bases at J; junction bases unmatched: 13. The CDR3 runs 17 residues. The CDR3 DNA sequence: TGTGCCAGCAGCTCCTCCCACGGACTAGCCGGGGACAATGAGCAGTTCTTC. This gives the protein CASSSSHGLAGDNEQFF.

CDR3 amino acids: CASSLTNLAAGNTIYF. CDR3 in DNA: TGTGCCAGCAGCCTAACGAACCTGGCGGCTGGAAACACCATATATTTT. The genes are TRBV27 and TRBJ1-3, with no clear D. Germline loops: CDR1 MNHEY, CDR2 SMNVEV (reference sequence). V gave up 6 bases and J gave up 2 bases, with 17 bases separating them. This CDR3 contains 16 residues.

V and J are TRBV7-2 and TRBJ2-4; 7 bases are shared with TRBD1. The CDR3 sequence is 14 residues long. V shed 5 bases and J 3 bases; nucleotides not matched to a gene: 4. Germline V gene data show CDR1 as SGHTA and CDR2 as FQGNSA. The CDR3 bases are TGTGCCAGCAGCCTACAGGGGAACAAAAACATTCAGTACTTC. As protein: CASSLQGNKNIQYF. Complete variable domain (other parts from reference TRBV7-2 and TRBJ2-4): GAGVSQSPSNKVTEKGKDVELRCDPISGHTALYWYRQSLGQGLEFLIYFQGNSAPDKSGLPSDRFSAERTGGSVSTLTIQRTQQEDSAVYLCASSLQGNKNIQYFGAGTRLSVL.

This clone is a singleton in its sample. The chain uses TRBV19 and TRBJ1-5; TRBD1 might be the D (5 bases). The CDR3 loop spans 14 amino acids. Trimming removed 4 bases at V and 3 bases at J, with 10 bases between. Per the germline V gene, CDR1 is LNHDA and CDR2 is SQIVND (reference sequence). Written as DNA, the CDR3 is TGTGCCAGTAGTAACCGGGGGAACAATCAGCCCCAGCATTTT. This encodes CASSNRGNNQPQHF.

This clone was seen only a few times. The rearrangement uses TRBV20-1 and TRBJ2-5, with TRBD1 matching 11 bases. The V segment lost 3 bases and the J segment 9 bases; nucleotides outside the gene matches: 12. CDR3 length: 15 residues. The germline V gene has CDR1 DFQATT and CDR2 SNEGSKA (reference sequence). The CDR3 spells CSASPGQGDKRAQYF. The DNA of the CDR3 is TGCAGTGCTAGTCCGGGACAGGGGGACAAGAGGGCCCAGTACTTC.

CDR3 amino acids: CSVLAGSDTQYF. As DNA, the CDR3 is TGCAGCGTCCTAGCGGGGTCAGATACGCAGTATTTT. J is TRBJ2-3 and V is TRBV29-1, with 9 nucleotides matching TRBD2. CDR1 is SQVTM and CDR2 is ANQGSEA in the germline V gene. With V trimmed by 6 bases and J by 4 bases, 2 bases remained unmatched. This CDR3 has 12 amino acids.